Listed below are T cell receptor beta chains from one sample, sequenced in a study of beta chain features in type 1 diabetes. Profiling relied on immunoSEQ multiplex PCR, and the TCRdb table lists in-frame clones only, not all of them. The sample consists of around 120,000 clones, approximately 15% of them appearing once. The sample comprised central memory CD4+ T cells from blood. All receptors come from a man in his late teens or twenties with type 1 diabetes. Both conserved end residues are part of each CDR3. The D gene is left open where the match is weak. Clone size is given for some rows only: seen once, a few or many times, or a class if the clone is expanded.

abundance	d_gene	v_gene	j_gene	CDR3nt	CDR3aa
NA	NA	TRBV10-3	TRBJ1-2	TGTGCCATCAGTGACCTCCGGGACGGCAAGGATGGCTACACCTTC	CAISDLRDGKDGYTF
NA	NA	TRBV7-9	TRBJ1-6	TGTGCCAGCAGCTTACGGAATTCACCCCTCCACTTT	CASSLRNSPLHF
NA	NA	TRBV4-2	TRBJ2-1	TGTGCCAGCAGCCCCCGGCTAAGCTCCTACAATGAGCAGTTCTTC	CASSPRLSSYNEQFF
few	NA	TRBV14	TRBJ2-1	TGTGCCAGCAGCCCACACGGGACCCCGGGGAAGAATGAGCAGTTCTTC	CASSPHGTPGKNEQFF
NA	NA	TRBV7-3	TRBJ2-3	TGTGCCAGCAGCTCCACAGGGTCTGATACGCAGTATTTT	CASSSTGSDTQYF
few	TRBD2	TRBV5-6	TRBJ2-5	TGTGCCAGCAGCCCGTCTGGACTAGCCCTTGATGGGACCCAGTACTTC	CASSPSGLALDGTQYF
NA	TRBD1	TRBV4-3	TRBJ1-6	TGCGCCAGCAGCCGCGAGGGGGCCGAAAGCTCCTATAATTCACCCCTCCACTTT	CASSREGAESSYNSPLHF
NA	NA	TRBV28	TRBJ2-3	TGTGCCAGCAGTTCCGCAGATACGCAGTATTTT	CASSSADTQYF
NA	NA	TRBV4-3	TRBJ1-1	TGCGCCAGCAGCGCTTTCGGGGGCTCGTCTGAAGCTTTCTTT	CASSAFGGSSEAFF
few	TRBD2	TRBV18	TRBJ2-1	TGTGCCAGCACCAGCGGGACCCTCTACAATGAGCAGTTCTTC	CASTSGTLYNEQFF
NA	TRBD2	TRBV4-1	TRBJ2-1	TGCGCCAGCAGCCAAGGACTAGCGGGAGGGGGTGATGAGCAGTTCTTC	CASSQGLAGGGDEQFF
once	NA	TRBV5-1	TRBJ2-7	TGCGCCAGCCACGAGGGTAACGGTTCGGGCGAGCAGTACTTC	CASHEGNGSGEQYF
NA	NA	TRBV19	TRBJ2-1	TGTGCCAGTAGGGACACCTACAATGAGCAGTTCTTC	CASRDTYNEQFF
many	NA	TRBV19	TRBJ2-1	TGTGCCAGTGGGCAGAATACCTACAATGAGCAGTTCTTC	CASGQNTYNEQFF
NA	NA	TRBV5-6	TRBJ1-1	TGTGCCAGCAGCCTCATATCTCCAGTGAACACTGAAGCTTTCTTT	CASSLISPVNTEAFF
NA	NA	TRBV4-1	TRBJ2-6	TGCGCCAGCAGCCAAGACGGTCGGGCAGTTGACTCTGGGGCCAACGTCCTGACTTTC	CASSQDGRAVDSGANVLTF
NA	TRBD1	TRBV29-1	TRBJ1-2	TGCAGCGTCCTCACTGGAGGGGGCGCAGGGGGCTACACCTTC	CSVLTGGGAGGYTF
few	NA	TRBV5-1	TRBJ2-5	TGCGCCAGCAGCTTTTCAGGGCAGGGAGGAGAGACCCAGTACTTC	CASSFSGQGGETQYF
few	NA	TRBV10-3	TRBJ1-1	TGTGCCATCAGTGGGGGGAACACTGAAGCTTTCTTT	CAISGGNTEAFF
NA	NA	TRBV4-1	TRBJ2-2	TGCGCCAGCAGCCAAGAACTAAGGGAAGGGAACACCGGGGAGCTGTTTTTT	CASSQELREGNTGELFF
few	TRBD2	TRBV27	TRBJ2-1	TGTGCCAGCAGTTTATTCCTCTCGACTAGCGGGAGAAGGAATGAGCAGTTCTTC	CASSLFLSTSGRRNEQFF
many	NA	TRBV7-9	TRBJ1-1	TGTGCCAGCAGCCCAGGGAGAGCTTTCTTT	CASSPGRAFF
few	TRBD1	TRBV23-1	TRBJ2-7	TGCGCCAGCCAGGTTGATCACAGGGGTTACTGTTACGAGCAGTACTTC	CASQVDHRGYCYEQYF
many	NA	TRBV5-6	TRBJ2-3	TGTGCCAGCAGCTTTAGGGTGGCAGATACGCAGTATTTT	CASSFRVADTQYF
many	NA	TRBV28	TRBJ2-7	TGTGCCAGCAGTCCTCAGGGTCGCGAGCAGTACTTC	CASSPQGREQYF
NA	TRBD1	TRBV7-9	TRBJ1-1	TGTGCCAGCAGCTTGGGACAGGGGATAGGCACTGAAGCTTTCTTT	CASSLGQGIGTEAFF
few	NA	TRBV30	TRBJ1-1	TGTGCCTGGAGTGTAATGGTGGGAGGGAGTACAATGAACACTGAAGCTTTCTTT	CAWSVMVGGSTMNTEAFF
NA	NA	TRBV5-4	TRBJ1-2	TGTGCCAGCAGCTGGGACCTCCAAGGTGGCTACACCTTC	CASSWDLQGGYTF
few	TRBD1	TRBV5-1	TRBJ2-5	TGCGCCAGCAGCTTACAGGGGGCCTACCAAGAGACCCAGTACTTC	CASSLQGAYQETQYF
NA	NA	TRBV27	TRBJ2-3	TGTGCCAGCAGTTTGCTAGGGGGGGCTAGCGGAAGCACAGATACGCAGTATTTT	CASSLLGGASGSTDTQYF
few	NA	TRBV5-1	TRBJ2-3	TGCGCCAGCAGGATCCAACCGGGGGCCACAGATACGCAGTATTTT	CASRIQPGATDTQYF
NA	NA	TRBV9	TRBJ2-1	TGTGCCAGCAGCGTAGGCGGACAGACCGGTGGGAATGAGCAGTTCTTC	CASSVGGQTGGNEQFF
NA	TRBD2	TRBV6-5	TRBJ2-7	TGTGCCACCCGACTAGCGGGTAGACACGAGCAGTACTTC	CATRLAGRHEQYF
NA	NA	TRBV10-3	TRBJ1-2	TGTGCCATCAGTGGCGCGTCGGGATATGGCTACACCTTC	CAISGASGYGYTF
few	NA	TRBV14	TRBJ2-7	TGTGCCAGCAGCCAAGTAGGTCGAGGCCACGAGCAGTACTTC	CASSQVGRGHEQYF